The entry below describes one TCR beta chain. Its antigen is not known. TCRdb called the PCR reads again in MiXCR, with one record for every CDR3 protein. This sample carries 20,000 or so distinct CDR3 sequences, around 63% of them seen once, and the ten largest clones take 0.95% to 1.3%. These data come from a study of vaccination and CD4 T cells after COVID-19. As for the study in general: Nasal swab PCR had shown SARS-CoV-2 positivity in the convalescent patients (roughly 9 mild cases, one severe case). Convalescent donors: six male, four female; seven Caucasian, two Asian, one multiracial, two Hispanic.

Broader study findings: Convalescent patients were relatively few, and early post-infection timepoints were missing. In median terms, SARS-CoV-2-reactive clonotypes went from approximately 23 to 38, a nonsignificant rise.

The receptor was isolated from a human donor who had recovered from COVID-19. Sequencing used CD4+ T cells from blood, obtained after SARS-CoV-2 vaccination.

CDR3 nucleotides: TGTGCCAGCGGTTGGAGTCATGGCTACACCTTC. Amino acid sequence: CASGWSHGYTF. The chain recombines TRBV6-5 with TRBJ1-2; D gene uncertain. V was clipped by 8 bases and J by 6 bases, with 10 bases between them. Germline CDR1 reads MNHEY; CDR2 reads SVGAGI. This CDR3 spans 11 amino acids.